Listed below are T cell receptor beta chains from one sample, sequenced in a study of control samples from healthy donors and cancer patients. The repertoire was sequenced with immunoSEQ multiplex PCR; TCRdb's copy has only in-frame clones and lacks some. The sample consists of about 150,000 clones, around 96% of them appearing once. Sequenced material: blood. Source of these receptors: a woman between 40 and 50 years old in good health. Both conserved end residues are part of each CDR3. Fields, in order: J gene, V gene, D gene, CDR3 length, CDR3 DNA, CDR3 protein. A D gene is named only where the DNA matches it firmly.

TRBJ1-1 | TRBV9 | . | 19 | TGTGCCAGCAGCCCACCGGCAGGGCCGATGCGTACCTTGAACACTGAAGCTTTCTTT | CASSPPAGPMRTLNTEAFF
TRBJ2-1 | TRBV19 | TRBD1 | 15 | TGTGCCAGTAGTAACACAGGGGGGAGATACAATGAGCAGTTCTTC | CASSNTGGRYNEQFF
TRBJ2-5 | TRBV19 | TRBD1 | 14 | TGTGCCAGTAGTCCGACCGGGACAGTGGAGACCCAGTACTTC | CASSPTGTVETQYF
TRBJ1-5 | TRBV27 | TRBD1 | 15 | TGTGCCAGCAGTTCCAGACAGGGGGCGATTCAGCCCCAGCATTTT | CASSSRQGAIQPQHF
TRBJ2-1 | TRBV24-1 | . | 13 | TGTGCCACCAGTGTCAGCGGGTGGGATGAGCAGTTCTTC | CATSVSGWDEQFF
TRBJ2-7 | TRBV19 | TRBD2 | 16 | TGTGCCAGTAGTCCCCGGACTAGCGGGGTCACCTACGAGCAGTACTTC | CASSPRTSGVTYEQYF
TRBJ1-1 | TRBV7-2 | . | 13 | TGTGCCAGCAGCTTGGGACCGAATTTAGAAGCTTTCTTT | CASSLGPNLEAFF
TRBJ1-6 | TRBV30 | . | 13 | TGTGCCTGGAGTACGCAGGGACCCTCACCCCTCCACTTT | CAWSTQGPSPLHF
TRBJ2-2 | TRBV5-6 | . | 15 | TGTGCCAGCAGCTCGGACCCGGGAGAGACCGGGGAGCTGTTTTTT | CASSSDPGETGELFF
TRBJ1-1 | TRBV2 | . | 11 | TGTGCCAGCGCAGGATACACTGAAGCTTTCTTT | CASAGYTEAFF